Below are 30 T cell receptor beta chains sequenced from a single sample in a study of blood T cell repertoires in COVID-19 (dated by TCRdb to the early 2020s). Receptor amplification or capture employed the immunoSEQ multiplex PCR assay. The source is immuneACCESS, and TCRdb retained only in-frame sequences with V and J called. Part of the clones is not carried over; for the studies checked, unresolved V genes explain less than half of this, and the remainder is unexplained. For this sample there are 55,000 to 90,000 clones; about 90% appear just once. Of the sample, less than 15% is held by the ten largest clones. Sequencing input: peripheral blood. The receptors come from a human donor with active COVID-19. The donor label of this sample is uncertain.

The chain joins TRBV6-5 to TRBJ1-1, with TRBD1 identical over 9 bases. The CDR3 has 13 amino acids. Germline CDR1 and CDR2: MNHEY and SVGAGI. Trimming cost V 6 bases and J 4 bases; bases outside gene matches: 3. The CDR3 protein is CASSSTGGTEAFF. In DNA, the CDR3 is TGTGCCAGCAGCTCGACAGGGGGCACTGAAGCTTTCTTT.

V usage is TRBV4-1 and J usage is TRBJ2-1; TRBD2 matches 9 bases. This CDR3 contains 18 residues. Germline CDR1 MGHRA, CDR2 YSYEKL. The V and J ends lost 3 bases and 8 bases, in that order; junction bases with no gene match: 17. CDR3 sequence: CASSQVGLAASGVDEQFF. The CDR3 DNA reads as TGCGCCAGCAGCCAGGTCGGGCTTGCCGCTAGCGGGGTTGATGAGCAGTTCTTC.

CDR3 residues: CASSPGTGPTDTQYF. The CDR3 DNA follows: TGTGCCAGCAGCCCCGGGACAGGACCCACAGATACGCAGTATTTT. V is TRBV11-2 and J is TRBJ2-3, with 8 bases lining up with TRBD1. Germline CDR1 SGHAT, CDR2 FQNNGV. The CDR3 has 15 amino acids. The junction had 6 bases not matched to a gene; V was cut back by 5 bases and J by 2 bases.

V is TRBV28 and J is TRBJ2-7; the D gene is possibly TRBD2 (6 bases). The V gene lost 3 bases and the J gene lost 3 bases, with 12 bases spanning the gap. This CDR3 is 14 amino acids long. The V gene's germline CDR1 is MDHEN and CDR2 SYDVKM. The CDR3 sequence: CASSLVAEGYEQYF. CDR3 bases: TGTGCCAGCAGTTTGGTAGCGGAAGGCTACGAGCAGTACTTC.

The chain has TRBV5-1 and TRBJ2-7; 7 nucleotides align to TRBD1. The CDR3 covers 15 residues. V trimming: 4 bases; J trimming: 2 bases; junction bases outside the gene matches: 9. CDR1 and CDR2 from the germline V gene are SGHRS and YFSETQ. The CDR3 spells CASSHPEQGTYEQYF. The CDR3, as DNA: TGCGCCAGCAGCCATCCGGAACAGGGGACCTACGAGCAGTACTTC. Variable domain in full (rest from reference TRBV5-1 and TRBJ2-7): KAGVTQTPRYLIKTRGQQVTLSCSPISGHRSVSWYQQTPGQGLQFLFEYFSETQRNKGNFPGRFSGRQFSNSRSEMNVSTLELGDSALYLCASSHPEQGTYEQYFGPGTRLTVT.

The chain combines TRBV5-1 with TRBJ2-7, with 8 bases matching TRBD1. The CDR3 contains 15 residues. Germline assignment: CDR1 SGHRS and CDR2 YFSETQ. V dropped 7 bases and J dropped 3; count of bases not matched to a gene: 12. In DNA, the CDR3 is TGCGCCAGCGGACCTGACAGGGGTCGAGGCTACGAGCAGTACTTC. Translated, it gives CASGPDRGRGYEQYF.

The gene calls are TRBV10-1 and TRBJ2-3, with TRBD1 matching 7 bases. With V trimmed by 0 bases and J by 6 bases, 6 bases remained unmatched. The CDR3 runs to 15 residues. CDR1 WNHNN and CDR2 SYGVQD come from the germline V gene (reference sequence). The CDR3 loop reads CASSESRGLDDTQYF. CDR3 nucleotide sequence: TGCGCCAGCAGTGAGTCGAGGGGGCTAGATGATACGCAGTATTTT.

The J gene is TRBJ1-5, the V gene TRBV28; 7 bases agree with TRBD1. CDR3 length: 15 amino acids. Germline CDR1 MDHEN, CDR2 SYDVKM. V lost 5 bases to trimming and J lost 7 bases; unmatched junction nucleotides: 11. The CDR3 loop is CASSRDRPFSQPQHF. In DNA form, the CDR3 reads TGTGCCAGCAGTCGGGACAGACCCTTTTCCCAGCCCCAGCATTTT.

The rearrangement joins TRBV11-3 to TRBJ1-1, with D perhaps matching TRBD1 (5 bases). V lost 5 bases to trimming and J lost 4 bases, with 11 bases between them. CDR3 size: 13 residues. The germline V gene has CDR1 SGHNT and CDR2 YENEEA. Here the CDR3 reads CASSPVGGTEAFF. The CDR3 bases are TGTGCCAGCAGCCCGGTCGGGGGCACTGAAGCTTTCTTT.

The chain is built from TRBV5-4 and TRBJ2-7; 8 bases align to TRBD1. With 1 base clipped from V and 4 bases from J, the junction kept 10 bases outside the gene matches. CDR3 length: 16 residues. Germline V CDR1 and CDR2: SGHNT, YYREEE (reference sequence). The CDR3 DNA reads TGTGCCAGCAGCTTGCGGGCAAACAGGGGGAAGTACGAGCAGTACTTC. Protein product: CASSLRANRGKYEQYF.

This chain links TRBV10-3 with TRBJ2-1, with 14 bases matching TRBD2. Germline V gene data show CDR1 as ENHRY and CDR2 as SYGVKD. Germline trimming cut 2 bases from V and 0 bases from J; bases unmatched to any gene: 9. The CDR3 consists of 20 residues. In nucleotides, the CDR3 is TGTGCCATCAGTGAGCCGGGGACTAGCGGGGGCGGATCCTCCTACAATGAGCAGTTCTTC. It codes for CAISEPGTSGGGSSYNEQFF.

The chain uses TRBV4-3 and TRBJ2-7; D remains unclear. Germline values: CDR1 LGHNA, CDR2 YSLEER. The CDR3 consists of 13 residues. Trimming took off 0 bases at V and 3 bases at J, with 6 bases between the two ends. In nucleotides, the CDR3 is TGCGCCAGCAGCCAAGAGCGGTTCTACGAGCAGTACTTC. As protein: CASSQERFYEQYF.

The V gene is TRBV12-3 or TRBV12-4, the J gene TRBJ2-1; D unresolved. The CDR3 length is 13 residues. Trimming took 4 bases from V and 8 from J, leaving 12 bases between them. This CDR3 is CASSYLTIDEQFF. The DNA of the CDR3 is TGTGCCAGCAGTTATCTAACTATTGATGAGCAGTTCTTC.

The rearrangement uses TRBV4-3 and TRBJ2-5; 9 bases align to TRBD1. Germline loops: CDR1 LGHNA, CDR2 YSLEER. V was pared by 1 base and J by 5 bases, with 5 bases of the junction left unmatched. This CDR3 has 15 amino acids. In DNA, the CDR3 is TGCGCCAGCAGCCAAGGGACAGGGGATGGGGAGACCCAGTACTTC. Translated, it gives CASSQGTGDGETQYF.

A single count supports this clone. The genes are TRBV6-5 and TRBJ1-1; 8 bases match TRBD1. The CDR3 length is 15 residues. V shed 6 bases, J shed 6 bases, and the junction held 12 bases outside the gene matches. Germline CDR1 MNHEY, CDR2 SVGAGI. The CDR3 sequence: CASSPDRVKSAEAFF. As DNA, the CDR3 is TGTGCCAGCAGCCCGGACAGGGTAAAATCGGCTGAAGCTTTCTTT.

DNA for the CDR3: TGCGCCAGCAACGACGGACAGTATAATTCACCCCTCCACTTT. This codes for CASNDGQYNSPLHF. The gene calls are TRBV10-2 and TRBJ1-6; TRBD1 might be the D (6 bases). This CDR3 contains 14 residues. Germline V gene lookup returns CDR1 WSHSY and CDR2 SAAADI. Between the trimmed V and J ends, which lost 7 bases and 4 bases, there was a span of 11 bases.

This chain uses TRBV12-2 with TRBJ2-1; the table's D call of TRBD2 was not tested on the DNA. TRBV12-2 is a pseudogene segment. CDR3 length equals 9 residues. This CDR3 reads CASRRGRFF. The CDR3 region has the DNA TGTGCAAGTCGAAGAGGTCGGTTCTTC.

This chain uses TRBV29-1 with TRBJ1-1, with 10 nucleotides matching TRBD1. Germline assignment: CDR1 SQVTM and CDR2 ANQGSEA. This CDR3 has 15 amino acids. V lost 6 bases and J lost 5; bases outside the gene matches: 12. In DNA, the CDR3 is TGCAGCGTAACTTCCCCGGGACAGGGGTCTACTGAAGCTTTCTTT. The encoded protein is CSVTSPGQGSTEAFF.

The rearrangement uses TRBV28 and TRBJ2-7; 11 bases align to TRBD2. The trim removed 5 bases at V and 5 bases at J, leaving 5 bases unmatched. CDR1 MDHEN and CDR2 SYDVKM come from the germline V gene. This CDR3 is built from 14 residues. DNA for the CDR3: TGTGCCAGCAGTGGAACTAGCGGGAGTGACGAGCAGTACTTC. Its translation: CASSGTSGSDEQYF.

This clone was observed a handful of times. This chain links TRBV7-2 with TRBJ2-2; no reliable D call. V shed 3 bases and J shed 9 bases, with 17 bases lying between them. CDR1 is SGHTA and CDR2 is FQGNSA in the germline V gene. This CDR3 spans 15 amino acids. CDR3 bases: TGTGCCAGCAGCTTTATTCAGTTGCGGAATCGGGAGCTGTTTTTT. Its translation: CASSFIQLRNRELFF.

The rearrangement uses TRBV6-2 or TRBV6-3 and TRBJ1-5, with a possible D match to TRBD1 (6 bases). The CDR3 is 12 residues long. Germline CDR1 MNHEY, CDR2 SVGEGT. The V end was cut by 0 bases, the J end by 12 bases, with 9 bases between. CDR3 in DNA: TGTGCCAGCAGTTACTCCTACAGGGTCCAGCATTTT. Translating it yields CASSYSYRVQHF.

The gene calls are TRBV5-1 and TRBJ2-1; a possible D gene is TRBD2 (5 bases). The germline V gene has CDR1 SGHRS and CDR2 YFSETQ. This CDR3 has 11 residues. V was cut by 4 bases and J by 10 bases, with 9 bases left in between. The CDR3 loop reads CASSQLDEQFF. CDR3 coding DNA: TGCGCCAGCAGCCAACTAGACGAGCAGTTCTTC.

The chain employs TRBV7-3 and TRBJ2-7; TRBD1 might be the D (5 bases). Between the trimmed V and J ends, which lost 0 bases and 1 base, there was a span of 10 bases. The length of the CDR3 is 15 residues. Per the germline V gene, CDR1 is SGHTA and CDR2 is FQGTGA. The CDR3 sequence: CASSLTGAESYEQYF. The CDR3 DNA reads as TGTGCCAGCAGCTTAACAGGGGCTGAGTCCTACGAGCAGTACTTC.

This chain joins TRBV28 and TRBJ2-1, with 8 bases lining up with TRBD2. J was trimmed by 0 bases and V by 3 bases; bases with no gene match: 4. Germline-derived CDR1 and CDR2 are MDHEN and SYDVKM. This CDR3 is 16 amino acids long. The CDR3 protein is CASSLSSGSSYNEQFF. The DNA for the CDR3 is TGTGCCAGCAGTTTGTCCAGCGGGAGCTCCTACAATGAGCAGTTCTTC.

DNA of the CDR3: TGTGCCACCTCAAGACAGGGGCCGCCCTACGAGCAGTACTTC. Its translation: CATSRQGPPYEQYF. The rearrangement links TRBV2 to TRBJ2-7, with 8 bases fitting TRBD1. The V gene end was trimmed by 10 bases and the J gene end by 2 bases; junction bases not matched to a gene: 10. CDR3 length: 14 amino acids. CDR1 and CDR2 from the germline V gene are SNHLY and FYNNEI.

The rearrangement links TRBV6-6 to TRBJ1-2, with TRBD1 matching over 8 bases. Germline V gene data show CDR1 as MNHNY and CDR2 as SVGAGI (reference sequence). Losses at the gene ends were 11 bases for V and 5 bases for J; bases not matched to a gene: 10. This CDR3 is built from 13 residues. DNA for the CDR3: TGTGCCGGAGCTTTGGACAGGGCGTATGGCTACACCTTC. Translating it yields CAGALDRAYGYTF.

The chain combines TRBV7-2 with TRBJ2-1; 7 bases are shared with TRBD2. Looked up from germline, CDR1 is SGHTA and CDR2 is FQGNSA. The CDR3 loop spans 15 amino acids. The junction had 13 bases not matched to a gene; V was cut back by 5 bases and J by 9 bases. CDR3 in amino acids: CASSTRSGTNFEQFF. CDR3 nucleotides: TGTGCCAGCAGCACCCGATCCGGGACTAACTTTGAGCAGTTCTTC.

The rearrangement uses TRBV19 and TRBJ2-7; 8 nucleotides line up with TRBD1. Germline V gene data show CDR1 as LNHDA and CDR2 as SQIVND (reference sequence). The V segment lost 7 bases and the J segment 4 bases; nucleotides outside the gene matches: 9. CDR3 size: 14 residues. Here the CDR3 DNA reads TGTGCCAGTAACTCCCGACAGGGGAATTACGAGCAGTACTTC. This codes for CASNSRQGNYEQYF.

The V and J genes are TRBV9 and TRBJ2-7, with 10 bases identical to TRBD2. Germline V gives CDR1 SGDLS, CDR2 YYNGEE. Trimming took 3 bases from V and 5 from J; bases not matched to a gene: 14. CDR3 length equals 17 residues. The CDR3 reads CASSAADTGLAFNEQYF. In DNA, the CDR3 is TGTGCCAGCAGCGCAGCGGATACGGGACTAGCGTTTAACGAGCAGTACTTC.

Note on this clone: One junction end disagrees with the germline gene, perhaps due to a read error. The chain combines TRBV15 with TRBJ2-2; a weak D match, TRBD2 (6 bases). The CDR3 is 16 residues long. Germline CDR1 is LNHNV and CDR2 is YYDKDF (reference sequence). DNA for the CDR3: TGTGCCACCAGCAGAGATGGGGGGACCGAACACCGGGGAGCTGTTTTT. As protein: CATSRDGGTEHRGAVF.